One T cell receptor beta chain is described in this entry. Its antigen is unidentified. Germline loops: CDR1 SGHRS, CDR2 YFSETQ. V was pared by 2 bases and J by 3 bases, with 4 bases of the junction left unmatched. The CDR3 contains 14 residues. This sample was included in a study of regulatory T cells in long-lasting Graves disease. Documented time point: newly diagnosed GD, antithyroid drugs for less than 3 months. Extracted PBMC RNA gave rise to the TCR library. The diagnosis of Graves' disease used American Thyroid Association guidelines. Patients were from an endocrinology department in Xi'an, China. General observations from the study: Exclusively peripheral blood, rather than thyroid tissue, was studied.

For TCR beta, libraries came from iRepertoire HTBI primers and Arm-PCR of CDR3 regions. TCRdb passed the multiplex PCR reads through MiXCR, listing each CDR3 protein once. Of around 330,000 distinct CDR3 sequences in the sample, approximately 20% are singletons; the top ten hold roughly 40%. V is TRBV5-1 and J is TRBJ2-5, with 7 nucleotides matching TRBD1. The source of this sequence is a female donor with Graves disease. Source: peripheral blood mononuclear cells (PBMCs), taken at new diagnosis, from a patient treated with antithyroid drugs. The CDR3 here is CASSLGTAEETQYF. In DNA, the CDR3 is TGCGCCAGCAGCTTAGGGACAGCTGAAGAGACCCAGTACTTC.